The 21 T cell receptor beta chains in this list originate from one sample, sequenced in a study of T cell repertoires in cytomegalovirus infection. These TCRs are of unknown antigen specificity. Each CDR3 protein is one row after TCRdb ran MiXCR on the reads. This table has approximately 260,000 distinct CDR3 sequences, approximately 22% appearing once. The input for sequencing was cultured PBMCs, taken from culture after CMV antigen stimulation. The origin of the receptors is a human donor in good health (CMV status not recorded). Some clones in this sample may be carry-over from other donors' samples.

The chain has TRBV7-6 and TRBJ2-1, with D unclear. Looked up from germline, CDR1 is SGHVS and CDR2 is FNYEAQ. Deletions cut 1 base from V and 8 bases from J, with 12 bases between. The CDR3 covers 14 residues. The CDR3: CASSLVPRSDEQFF. The CDR3 coding sequence is TGTGCCAGCAGCTTAGTGCCCAGGTCTGATGAGCAGTTCTTC.

This clonotype was picked up many times. This chain uses TRBV20-1 with TRBJ1-1; TRBD1 might be the D (6 bases). Per the germline V gene, CDR1 is DFQATT and CDR2 is SNEGSKA (reference sequence). The V end was cut by 2 bases, the J end by 2 bases, with 9 bases between. The CDR3 has 13 amino acids. The DNA for the CDR3 is TGCAGTGCTAGATTACAGGGAAACACTGAAGCTTTCTTT. This gives the protein CSARLQGNTEAFF.

This clonotype was picked up a small number of times. This chain links TRBV12-3 or TRBV12-4 with TRBJ2-1; 8 bases are a match to TRBD2. Trimming removed 7 bases from V and 4 bases from J; junction bases left unmatched: 9. The CDR3 has 15 amino acids. The CDR3 spells CASKRSGSRYNEQFF. CDR3 in DNA: TGTGCCAGCAAACGAAGCGGGAGCAGGTACAATGAGCAGTTCTTC.

This clonotype was observed at least ten times. The chain combines TRBV7-6 with TRBJ1-2, with D possibly matching TRBD1 (6 bases). The V end lost 2 bases, the J end lost 7 bases, and 26 bases lay between the germline ends. Germline values: CDR1 SGHVS, CDR2 FNYEAQ. The CDR3 loop spans 18 amino acids. CDR3 sequence reads: CASSLKGAGDMAPFGYTF. The DNA for the CDR3 is TGTGCCAGCAGCTTAAAAGGGGCAGGGGATATGGCCCCCTTTGGCTACACCTTC.

The chain uses TRBV6-2 or TRBV6-3 and TRBJ2-1; D unresolved. The germline V gene encodes CDR1 MNHEY and CDR2 SVGEGT. The V and J ends lost 3 bases and 9 bases respectively, with 15 bases between them. This CDR3 comprises 14 residues. The CDR3 sequence: CASSYSLVDVEQFF. CDR3 sequence (DNA): TGTGCCAGCAGTTATTCCCTCGTAGATGTTGAGCAGTTCTTC.

This clonotype has ten or more counts. The chain carries TRBV7-2 and TRBJ2-1; the D is unclear. This CDR3 is built from 11 residues. V was pared by 5 bases and J by 9 bases, with 8 bases between. Germline loops: CDR1 SGHTA, CDR2 FQGNSA. CDR3 in DNA: TGTGCCAGCAGCATGATCAGTGAGCAGTTCTTC. Translation: CASSMISEQFF.

The chain joins TRBV15 to TRBJ2-1; 8 bases match TRBD2. J gave up 8 bases and V 3 bases, and 12 bases lay outside the gene matches. The CDR3 is 16 amino acids. CDR1 and CDR2 from the germline V gene are LNHNV and YYDKDF (reference sequence). The CDR3 reads CATSRSVAGPGDEQFF. CDR3 DNA sequence: TGTGCCACCAGCAGGTCTGTAGCGGGGCCGGGGGATGAGCAGTTCTTC.

The chain recombines TRBV28 with TRBJ2-2; D may be TRBD1 (6 bases). Trimming took off 6 bases at V and 4 bases at J, with 21 bases between the two ends. The CDR3 is 17 residues long. The germline gives CDR1 MDHEN, CDR2 SYDVKM. The CDR3 here is CASSALLLGHSTGELFF. The CDR3, as DNA: TGTGCCAGCAGCGCACTCCTTCTGGGACATAGCACCGGGGAGCTGTTTTTT.

This clonotype was counted ten times or more. The rearrangement joins TRBV11-3 to TRBJ2-1; 7 nucleotides align to TRBD2. V was clipped by 0 bases and J by 1 base; unmatched bases: 9. Germline CDR1 SGHNT, CDR2 YENEEA. The CDR3 sequence is 18 residues long. The CDR3 DNA is TGTGCCAGCAGCTTAGATCAAGGCGGGAGTAGATCCTACAATGAGCAGTTCTTC. This sequence encodes CASSLDQGGSRSYNEQFF.

This clonotype was detected a few times. This chain uses TRBV15 with TRBJ2-6; D possibly uses TRBD1 or TRBD2 (5 bases each). V dropped 0 bases and J dropped 12 bases, with 12 bases sitting between them. CDR3 length: 14 amino acids. Germline lookup yields CDR1 LNHNV and CDR2 YYDKDF (reference sequence). The CDR3 reads CATSRDQVGGVLTF. CDR3 sequence (DNA): TGTGCCACCAGCAGAGATCAGGTTGGGGGCGTCCTGACTTTC.

This clonotype showed up many times. The chain has TRBV7-2 and TRBJ1-5; D remains ambiguous. This CDR3 contains 14 residues. From germline, CDR1 is SGHTA and CDR2 FQGNSA. Trimming pared 1 base from V and 3 bases from J, leaving 7 bases between. CDR3 DNA: TGTGCCAGCAGCTTAGATTTTCCCAATCAGCCCCAGCATTTT. Amino acids: CASSLDFPNQPQHF. The full variable domain, in which reference TRBV7-2 and TRBJ1-5 provide the parts outside the CDR3, is GAGVSQSPSNKVTEKGKDVELRCDPISGHTALYWYRQSLGQGLEFLIYFQGNSAPDKSGLPSDRFSAERTGGSVSTLTIQRTQQEDSAVYLCASSLDFPNQPQHFGDGTRLSIL.

This clonotype was found many times. CDR3 nucleotides: TGTGCCAGCAGTTACTCGAGAGGTACGGGAGGGCCGCGGGAGACCCAGTACTTC. Translated: CASSYSRGTGGPRETQYF. The V call is TRBV6-5, the J call TRBJ2-5; 8 bases map to TRBD2. The ends lost 0 bases at V and 5 bases at J; junction bases unmatched: 14. The length of the CDR3 is 18 residues. The germline V gene encodes CDR1 MNHEY and CDR2 SVGAGI.

This clonotype has only a few counts. The rearrangement links TRBV7-9 to TRBJ2-5; 7 bases agree with TRBD1. The V gene's germline CDR1 is SEHNR and CDR2 FQNEAQ (reference sequence). V dropped 3 bases and J dropped 2; count of bases not matched to a gene: 9. CDR3 size: 16 residues. The chain's CDR3 is CASSLDRQILQETQYF. CDR3 sequence (DNA): TGTGCCAGCAGCTTGGACAGGCAGATTCTACAAGAGACCCAGTACTTC.

The chain combines TRBV4-1 with TRBJ1-5; TRBD1 matches at 8 bases. V gave up 3 bases and J gave up 7 bases; unmatched junction bases: 14. The germline V gene has CDR1 MGHRA and CDR2 YSYEKL. This CDR3 is 17 amino acids long. The CDR3 sequence is CASSHVTQGAKGQPQHF. The CDR3, as DNA: TGCGCCAGCAGCCACGTAACTCAGGGGGCGAAAGGACAGCCCCAGCATTTT.

The J gene is TRBJ2-1, the V gene TRBV6-6; no reliable D call. This CDR3 is 14 amino acids long. V was pared by 2 bases and J by 6 bases, with 11 bases between. Germline V CDR1 and CDR2: MNHNY, SVGAGI (reference sequence). Here the CDR3 reads CASSYRRDGNEQFF. The CDR3 DNA reads TGTGCCAGCAGTTACAGGAGAGATGGCAATGAGCAGTTCTTC.

The chain recombines TRBV19 with TRBJ1-4; TRBD1 might be the D (6 bases). With 2 bases removed from V and 3 bases from J, the gap between germline ends came to 10 bases. The CDR3 has 15 residues. CDR1 is LNHDA and CDR2 is SQIVND in the germline V gene (reference sequence). CDR3 residues: CASSIMAGANEKLFF. The CDR3 DNA sequence: TGTGCCAGTAGTATAATGGCAGGGGCTAATGAAAAACTGTTTTTT.

The V gene is TRBV7-9, the J gene TRBJ2-1; no firm D call. This CDR3 comprises 16 residues. The V end was cut by 5 bases, the J end by 8 bases, with 22 bases between. Per germline, CDR1 SEHNR and CDR2 FQNEAQ (reference sequence). The CDR3, as DNA: TGTGCCAGCAGCCCTCCCTGGATGGCGGACCCCCATGAGCAGTTCTTC. Encoded protein: CASSPPWMADPHEQFF.

The chain recombines TRBV7-4 with TRBJ2-2, with D unclear. Germline assignment: CDR1 SGHVT and CDR2 SQSDAQ. V was clipped by 4 bases and J by 4 bases, with 13 bases between them. This CDR3 region has 15 residues. In nucleotides, the CDR3 is TGTGCCAGCAGCTACCGCGCAAGTTCCACCGGGGAGCTGTTTTTT. The encoded protein is CASSYRASSTGELFF.

The J gene is TRBJ1-4, the V gene TRBV20-1, with D possibly being TRBD1 (5 bases). The V and J ends lost 3 bases and 8 bases respectively, with 13 bases between them. The V gene's germline CDR1 is DFQATT and CDR2 SNEGSKA (reference sequence). This CDR3 spans 13 amino acids. CDR3 residues: CSARGTWTEKLFF. As DNA, the CDR3 is TGCAGTGCTAGGGGGACCTGGACCGAAAAACTGTTTTTT.

This clonotype was detected a few times. The gene calls are TRBV4-1 and TRBJ2-2; tentatively, D is TRBD1 or TRBD2 (6 bases each). V lost 0 bases and J 3 bases, leaving 17 bases between the germline ends. This CDR3 comprises 18 residues. Germline CDR1 MGHRA, CDR2 YSYEKL. The CDR3 DNA follows: TGCGCCAGCAGCCAAGAATATATCGGGGGCCCGGACACCGGGGAGCTGTTTTTT. This encodes CASSQEYIGGPDTGELFF.

This clonotype was recorded at least ten times. This rearrangement joins TRBV19 to TRBJ2-1; no clear D. V dropped 1 base and J dropped 6 bases, with 1 base sitting between them. The germline V gene has CDR1 LNHDA and CDR2 SQIVND (reference sequence). This CDR3 contains 11 residues. The CDR3 reads CASSIVNEQFF. The CDR3 DNA reads TGTGCCAGTAGTATAGTCAATGAGCAGTTCTTC. The full variable domain, with the rest looked up from reference TRBV19 and TRBJ2-1, is DGGITQSPKYLFRKEGQNVTLSCEQNLNHDAMYWYRQDPGQGLRLIYYSQIVNDFQKGDIAEGYSVSREKKESFPLTVTSAQKNPTAFYLCASSIVNEQFFGPGTRLTVL.